Presented here are 11 T cell receptor beta chains from one specimen sequenced in a study of CD8+ T cells in alopecia areata. The authors extracted RNA and reverse transcribed it into cDNA as the sequencing template. This table comes from immunoSEQ multiplex PCR, and its TCRdb copy is limited to in-frame clones, with some not included. The sample lists 150,000 to 200,000 clones; roughly 53% were seen once. The treatment denotes: oral pan-JAK inhibitor, 5-10 mg twice daily. The sequenced sample was CD8+ T cells sorted from blood, obtained at week 24, from a patient treated with tofacitinib. The source of these receptors is a human donor with alopecia areata.

The rearrangement uses TRBV6-5 and TRBJ2-2; no definite D call. Between the trimmed V and J ends, which lost 2 bases and 6 bases, there was a span of 7 bases. Germline V gene lookup returns CDR1 MNHEY and CDR2 SVGAGI. The CDR3 is 13 residues long. This CDR3 reads CASSYSSAGELFF. In DNA, the CDR3 is TGTGCCAGCAGTTACAGTTCCGCCGGGGAGCTGTTTTTT.

The CDR3 spells CASARGNSPLHF. CDR3 coding DNA: TGTGCCTCCGCGAGGGGGAATTCACCCCTCCACTTT. The V and J genes are TRBV5-6 and TRBJ1-6, with a weak D call TRBD1 (6 bases). CDR1 and CDR2 (germline): SGHDT, YYEEEE. The CDR3 has 12 residues. V was cut by 10 bases and J by 7 bases, with 12 bases left in between.

This clone came up once. The CDR3: CASSAGLTGYTF. CDR3 DNA: TGTGCCAGCAGCGCCGGGCTGACTGGCTACACCTTC. This chain links TRBV9 with TRBJ1-2; D gene uncertain. The CDR3 contains 12 residues. Trimming left V 3 bases short and J 7 bases short, with 10 bases between. Germline assignment: CDR1 SGDLS and CDR2 YYNGEE. Full variable domain (rest looked up from reference TRBV9 and TRBJ1-2): DSGVTQTPKHLITATGQRVTLRCSPRSGDLSVYWYQQSLDQGLQFLIQYYNGEERAKGNILERFSAQQFPDLHSELNLSSLELGDSALYFCASSAGLTGYTFGSGTRLTVV.

This chain links TRBV11-2 with TRBJ1-2; possible D gene TRBD1, 5 bases. The length of the CDR3 is 15 residues. Germline assignment: CDR1 SGHAT and CDR2 FQNNGV. The V end was cut by 1 base, the J end by 7 bases, with 16 bases between. Written as DNA, the CDR3 is TGTGCCAGCAGCTTAGTTTCGTCGGGACTACGTGGCTACACCTTC. Translating gives CASSLVSSGLRGYTF.

A note on this clone: Additional DNA sequences in this sample encode the identical CDR3. This chain joins TRBV7-9 and TRBJ2-7, with D possibly matching TRBD2 (6 bases). Germline lookup yields CDR1 SEHNR and CDR2 FQNEAQ (reference sequence). The V end was cut by 5 bases, the J end by 6 bases, with 8 bases between. The CDR3 has 11 residues. The DNA for the CDR3 is TGTGCCAGCAGCCCCGGGAGCGAGCAGTACTTC. As protein: CASSPGSEQYF.

This sequence joins TRBV2 and TRBJ2-1, with TRBD2 matching over 9 bases. The junction had 13 bases not matched to a gene; V was cut back by 8 bases and J by 5 bases. The CDR3 has 16 residues. Germline V gene sequence: CDR1 SNHLY, CDR2 FYNNEI. CDR3 amino acids: CASVHRIAGADNEQFF. CDR3 bases: TGTGCCAGCGTGCATCGTATAGCGGGGGCCGACAATGAGCAGTTCTTC.

This clone was observed a single time. CDR3 loop: CASTPRRGDTGELFF. CDR3 nucleotide sequence: TGTGCCAGCACCCCGAGGAGGGGGGACACCGGGGAGCTGTTTTTT. The V call is TRBV27, the J call TRBJ2-2; perhaps D is TRBD1 or TRBD2 (6 bases each). Germline values: CDR1 MNHEY, CDR2 SMNVEV (reference sequence). V lost 7 bases and J 3 bases, leaving 15 bases between the germline ends. The CDR3 has 15 residues.

This clone was observed a single time. The chain carries TRBV29-1 and TRBJ1-2; unclear D gene. Trimming removed 4 bases from V and 1 base from J, with 10 bases in between. This CDR3 spans 13 amino acids. Looked up from germline, CDR1 is SQVTM and CDR2 is ANQGSEA. The CDR3 spells CSVVLTSNYGYTF. The CDR3 DNA follows: TGCAGCGTTGTCTTGACAAGTAACTATGGCTACACCTTC. The variable domain in full, with the rest retrieved from reference TRBV29-1 and TRBJ1-2, is SAVISQKPSRDICQRGTSLTIQCQVDSQVTMMFWYRQQPGQSLTLIATANQGSEATYESGFVIDKFPISRPNLTFSTLTVSNMSPEDSSIYLCSVVLTSNYGYTFGSGTRLTVV.

V gene TRBV7-3 combines with J gene TRBJ2-3; 11 nucleotides match TRBD2. The germline V gene has CDR1 SGHTA and CDR2 FQGTGA. This CDR3 region has 16 residues. Unmatched junction bases numbered 1, after V lost 2 bases and J lost 0 bases. CDR3 bases: TGTGCCAGCAGCTTACTAGCGGGGGGAAGCACAGATACGCAGTATTTT. This encodes CASSLLAGGSTDTQYF. The whole variable domain, remainder taken from reference TRBV7-3 and TRBJ2-3, is GAGVSQTPSNKVTEKGKYVELRCDPISGHTALYWYRQSLGQGPEFLIYFQGTGAADDSGLPNDRFFAVRPEGSVSTLKIQRTERGDSAVYLCASSLLAGGSTDTQYFGPGTRLTVL.

V and J are TRBV19 and TRBJ1-1; no clear D. This CDR3 comprises 14 residues. Germline CDR1 LNHDA, CDR2 SQIVND (reference sequence). Trimming stripped 3 bases from V and 3 bases from J, with 11 bases between. This CDR3 reads CASSMEGRDTEAFF. In nucleotides, the CDR3 is TGTGCCAGTAGTATGGAGGGCCGAGACACTGAAGCTTTCTTT.

This clone appeared a few times. This chain uses TRBV4-1 with TRBJ2-5; 8 nucleotides align to TRBD1. The better agreement between TRBJ2-7 and the DNA end casts doubt on the J call. The CDR3 extends over 16 amino acids. Germline CDR1 MGHRA, CDR2 YSYEKL. The CDR3 DNA sequence: TGCGCCAGCAGCCCAGCACGGACAGGGCTCTCCTACGAGCAGTACTTC. Encoded protein: CASSPARTGLSYEQYF.